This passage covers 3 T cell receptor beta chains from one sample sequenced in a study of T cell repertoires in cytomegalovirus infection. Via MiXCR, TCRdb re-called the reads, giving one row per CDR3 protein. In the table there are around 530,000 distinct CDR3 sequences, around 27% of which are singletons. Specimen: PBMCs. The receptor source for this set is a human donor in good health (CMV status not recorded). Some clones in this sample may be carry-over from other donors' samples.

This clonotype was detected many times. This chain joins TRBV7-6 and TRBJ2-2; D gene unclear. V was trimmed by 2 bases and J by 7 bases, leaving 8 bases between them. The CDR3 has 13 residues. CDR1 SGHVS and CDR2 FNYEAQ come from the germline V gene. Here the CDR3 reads CASSLRPDGELFF. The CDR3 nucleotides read TGTGCCAGCAGCTTAAGGCCCGACGGGGAGCTGTTTTTT.

CDR3 in amino acids: CSVAGQNTGELFF. Here the CDR3 DNA reads TGCAGCGTTGCCGGACAGAACACCGGGGAGCTGTTTTTT. The chain employs TRBV29-1 and TRBJ2-2, with a tentative D call TRBD1 (5 bases). V was cut by 4 bases and J by 1 base, with 7 bases left in between. The germline V gene encodes CDR1 SQVTM and CDR2 ANQGSEA. This CDR3 contains 13 residues.

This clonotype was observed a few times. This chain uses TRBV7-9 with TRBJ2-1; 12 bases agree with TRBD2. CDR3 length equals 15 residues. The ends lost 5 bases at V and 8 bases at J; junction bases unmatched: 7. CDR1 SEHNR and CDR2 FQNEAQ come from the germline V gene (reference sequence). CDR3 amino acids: CASSLLTSGSYEQFF. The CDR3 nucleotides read TGTGCCAGCAGCCTCTTGACTAGCGGGAGCTATGAGCAGTTCTTC.